This TCR beta chain was captured by sequencing in a study of blood T cells in healthy people across ages. The table lists this clonotype with many counts. The CDR3 consists of 11 residues. With 5 bases removed from V and 4 bases from J, the gap between germline ends came to 5 bases. The V gene's germline CDR1 is SEHNR and CDR2 FQNEAQ (reference sequence). For the second PCR, which ran for about 6 to 11 cycles, a sample-barcoded 5' primer and a J-beta primer mix were used. One entry per CDR3 protein, called by TCRdb with MiXCR from the 5' RACE reads. The profile shows around 870,000 distinct CDR3 sequences, under 35% of them singletons. Each donor's blood draw was roughly 9.8 milliliters of peripheral blood.

This receptor was obtained from a woman older than 75 in good health. The chain carries TRBV7-9 and TRBJ2-5; D is unresolved. Material: blood. Here the CDR3 reads CASSKRETQYF. The DNA of the CDR3 is TGTGCCAGCAGCAAAAGAGAGACCCAGTACTTC.